This TCR beta chain was captured in a study of identical twins. The CDR3 covers 14 residues. The V and J ends lost 1 base and 4 bases, in that order; junction bases with no gene match: 2. From germline, CDR1 is SNHLY and CDR2 FYNNEI. Template switching added a universal primer binding site, and final cDNA carried unique molecular identifiers. A single record per CDR3 protein comes from TCRdb applying MiXCR to the 5' RACE reads. The sample has roughly 720,000 distinct CDR3 sequences, approximately 18% seen once; the top ten hold over 10%. The same data also contributed to another study, on T cells expressing NK-cell markers.

The source of this sequence is a woman between 18 and 29 years old in good health. Material for sequencing was PBMCs. The V gene is TRBV2, the J gene TRBJ2-7, with 9 nucleotides matching TRBD1. The CDR3 nucleotides read TGTGCCAGCAGTGAAGGGACAGGGGTATACGAGCAGTACTTC. It codes for CASSEGTGVYEQYF.